The next 26 T cell receptor beta chains were all read from a single sample in a study of shared T cell receptors in the human thymus. Libraries were prepared by immunoSEQ multiplex PCR; TCRdb keeps only in-frame clonotypes and omits some of them. The profile shows about 710,000 clones, around 87% of them singletons. The data also belong to a second study, concerning human thymus T cells.

Sequencing was done on a sample of thymocytes. These receptors were taken from a boy under two years old with a congenital heart defect.

With respect to this clone: At one end, the junction sequence differs from germline, possibly due to a read error. V usage is TRBV10-1 and J usage is TRBJ2-7; D gene uncertain. The CDR3 covers 15 residues. CDR1 and CDR2 (germline): WNHNN, SYGVQD (reference sequence). The CDR3 loop reads CASSDGSLGSFEQYF. The CDR3 nucleotides are TGCGCCAGCAGTGATGGTTCCCTGGGCTCCTTCGAGCAGTACTTC.

The chain combines TRBV7-9 with TRBJ2-1; 7 bases agree with TRBD2. The CDR3 is 16 amino acids. Germline CDR1 and CDR2: SEHNR and FQNEAQ (reference sequence). V was pared by 8 bases and J by 1 base, with 11 bases of the junction left unmatched. The CDR3 region is CASSMAGESSYNEQFF. CDR3 in DNA: TGTGCCAGCTCAATGGCGGGAGAATCGTCCTACAATGAGCAGTTCTTC.

This clone is a singleton in its sample. The chain is built from TRBV7-9 and TRBJ2-7; D is undetermined. This CDR3 is 13 amino acids long. With 1 base removed from V and 3 bases from J, the gap between germline ends came to 7 bases. Germline CDR1 is SEHNR and CDR2 is FQNEAQ (reference sequence). CDR3 nucleotides: TGTGCCAGCAGCTTAGTCGGTCTCTACGAGCAGTACTTC. This codes for CASSLVGLYEQYF.

The chain carries TRBV25-1 and TRBJ2-3; maybe TRBD2 (7 bases). Germline V gene lookup returns CDR1 MGHDK and CDR2 SYGVNS. Trimming removed 7 bases at V and 4 bases at J, with 12 bases between. CDR3 length: 13 amino acids. CDR3 sequence (DNA): TGTGCCAGCACCGGGGGGCGGGCAGATACGCAGTATTTT. This gives the protein CASTGGRADTQYF.

This chain connects TRBV6-6 to TRBJ1-5; D gene ambiguous. The CDR3 is made up of 14 amino acids. Germline values: CDR1 MNHNY, CDR2 SVGAGI (reference sequence). Deletions cut 0 bases from V and 9 bases from J, with 12 bases between. The CDR3 DNA follows: TGTGCCAGCAGTTACTCGACCCCTGGAGGGCCCCAGCATTTT. Translating gives CASSYSTPGGPQHF.

This chain joins TRBV5-8 and TRBJ1-3; the D gene is possibly TRBD1 (5 bases). V was shortened by 4 bases and J by 0 bases, with 26 bases between the two germline ends. The V gene's germline CDR1 is SGHTS and CDR2 YDEGEE. This CDR3 has 20 amino acids. CDR3 nucleotides: TGTGCCAGCAGCCGCCCGGGGCGGGGTTGGGAGGACTACTCTGGAAACACCATATATTTT. Translation: CASSRPGRGWEDYSGNTIYF.

This clone was recorded once. The chain employs TRBV4-3 and TRBJ1-2, with TRBD1 as a possible D gene (5 bases). CDR1 is LGHNA, CDR2 YSLEER, per germline. Trimming left V 0 bases short and J 0 bases short, with 14 bases between. The CDR3 covers 17 residues. This CDR3 is CASSQDYQGQANYGYTF. In nucleotides, the CDR3 is TGCGCCAGCAGCCAAGATTACCAGGGCCAAGCTAACTATGGCTACACCTTC.

CDR3 bases: TGTGCCAGCAGCCTCACCGGTGCGACACGACCTCCAGACAATGAGCAGTTCTTC. Its translation is CASSLTGATRPPDNEQFF. The V call is TRBV7-3, the J call TRBJ2-1; D is ambiguous. Germline V gene data show CDR1 as SGHTA and CDR2 as FQGTGA. This CDR3 is 18 amino acids long. Trimming pared 5 bases from V and 5 bases from J, leaving 25 bases between. Looking up the rest from reference TRBV7-3 and TRBJ2-1 gives the full variable domain: GAGVSQTPSNKVTEKGKYVELRCDPISGHTALYWYRQSLGQGPEFLIYFQGTGAADDSGLPNDRFFAVRPEGSVSTLKIQRTERGDSAVYLCASSLTGATRPPDNEQFFGPGTRLTVL.

The chain couples TRBV29-1 to TRBJ2-5, with 14 bases that match TRBD2. This CDR3 has 13 residues. Germline CDR1 SQVTM, CDR2 ANQGSEA. After removal of 8 bases from V and 5 bases from J, the junction contained 4 bases not matched to a gene. Here the CDR3 DNA reads TGCAGCTCAAGGACTAGCGGGAGGGAGACCCAGTACTTC. Encoded protein: CSSRTSGRETQYF.

V and J are TRBV9 and TRBJ2-7; D remains ambiguous. V lost 0 bases to trimming and J lost 0 bases, with 7 bases between them. The CDR3 has 14 residues. Germline CDR1 reads SGDLS; CDR2 reads YYNGEE. In nucleotides, the CDR3 is TGTGCCAGCAGCGTAGGTTACGGCTCCTACGAGCAGTACTTC. Translated, it gives CASSVGYGSYEQYF. Complete variable domain (other parts from reference TRBV9 and TRBJ2-7): DSGVTQTPKHLITATGQRVTLRCSPRSGDLSVYWYQQSLDQGLQFLIQYYNGEERAKGNILERFSAQQFPDLHSELNLSSLELGDSALYFCASSVGYGSYEQYFGPGTRLTVT.

The chain has TRBV4-1 and TRBJ1-5, with D possibly being TRBD1 (5 bases). V lost 2 bases to trimming and J lost 6 bases, with 14 bases between them. Germline CDR1 is MGHRA and CDR2 is YSYEKL. This CDR3 is 15 amino acids long. The CDR3 is CASSQRGRVSQPQHF. DNA for the CDR3: TGCGCCAGCAGCCAAAGGGGCAGGGTAAGTCAGCCCCAGCATTTT.

This clone was observed a single time. V usage is TRBV11-2 and J usage is TRBJ2-7, with TRBD1 matching over 9 bases. Germline V gives CDR1 SGHAT, CDR2 FQNNGV. Unmatched junction bases numbered 14, after V lost 5 bases and J lost 6 bases. CDR3 length: 16 amino acids. CDR3 amino acids: CASSKDPGQGVIEQYF. CDR3 nucleotide sequence: TGTGCCAGCAGCAAGGATCCGGGACAGGGCGTGATCGAGCAGTACTTC. Variable domain in full (rest from reference TRBV11-2 and TRBJ2-7): EAGVAQSPRYKIIEKRQSVAFWCNPISGHATLYWYQQILGQGPKLLIQFQNNGVVDDSQLPKDRFSAERLKGVDSTLKIQPAKLEDSAVYLCASSKDPGQGVIEQYFGPGTRLTVT.

This sequence joins TRBV2 and TRBJ1-6; TRBD1 agrees at 7 bases. Germline V CDR1 and CDR2: SNHLY, FYNNEI. The CDR3 loop spans 17 amino acids. Germline trimming cut 4 bases from V and 4 bases from J; bases unmatched to any gene: 10. CDR3 loop: CASSARDSKVYNSPLHF. For the CDR3, the DNA is TGTGCCAGCAGTGCCCGGGACAGTAAGGTATATAATTCACCCCTCCACTTT.

The CDR3: CASSWNDREYNEQFF. CDR3 sequence (DNA): TGTGCCAGCAGTTGGAACGACAGGGAATACAATGAGCAGTTCTTC. V is TRBV6-6 and J is TRBJ2-1, with 7 bases matching TRBD1. CDR3 length equals 15 residues. Germline CDR1 and CDR2: MNHNY and SVGAGI (reference sequence). The junction had 7 bases not matched to a gene; V was cut back by 4 bases and J by 4 bases.

V and J are TRBV6-6 and TRBJ2-1, with D maybe TRBD1 (5 bases). Germline V gene sequence: CDR1 MNHNY, CDR2 SVGAGI (reference sequence). The V end was cut by 6 bases, the J end by 6 bases, with 21 bases between. This CDR3 region has 16 residues. CDR3 in amino acids: CASSGTRPQGLNEQFF. The DNA for the CDR3 is TGTGCCAGCAGCGGTACCCGGCCTCAGGGTCTCAATGAGCAGTTCTTC.

The chain links TRBV25-1 to TRBJ1-3; perhaps TRBD1 as D (5 bases). CDR1 and CDR2 from the germline V gene are MGHDK and SYGVNS. V lost 3 bases, J lost 0 bases, and 12 bases lay in between. The length of the CDR3 is 16 residues. The CDR3 is CASSEFRVNSGNTIYF. CDR3 coding DNA: TGTGCCAGCAGTGAGTTCAGGGTCAACTCTGGAAACACCATATATTTT.

This chain uses TRBV7-6 with TRBJ2-5; 10 bases line up with TRBD2. V lost 7 bases and J lost 1; bases outside the gene matches: 6. The CDR3 contains 15 residues. CDR1 SGHVS and CDR2 FNYEAQ come from the germline V gene. In nucleotides, the CDR3 is TGTGCCAGCACCCCAGCGGGGGGGGGCCAAGAGACCCAGTACTTC. Translation gives CASTPAGGGQETQYF. The whole variable domain, remainder taken from reference TRBV7-6 and TRBJ2-5, is GAGVSQSPRYKVTKRGQDVALRCDPISGHVSLYWYRQALGQGPEFLTYFNYEAQQDKSGLPNDRFSAERPEGSISTLTIQRTEQRDSAMYRCASTPAGGGQETQYFGPGTRLLVL.

The chain is built from TRBV6-5 and TRBJ1-2; tentative D call: TRBD1 (6 bases). CDR1 and CDR2 from the germline V gene are MNHEY and SVGAGI. Trimming cost V 0 bases and J 8 bases, with 13 bases left between them. The CDR3 contains 14 residues. CDR3 sequence: CASSYSPRGYGYTF. CDR3 nucleotides: TGTGCCAGCAGTTACTCTCCCAGGGGTTACGGCTACACCTTC.

The chain carries TRBV28 and TRBJ2-4; D gene unclear. Trimming took off 0 bases at V and 2 bases at J, with 8 bases between the two ends. The CDR3 spans 15 residues. Per germline, CDR1 MDHEN and CDR2 SYDVKM. CDR3 amino acids: CASSLWHLTKNIQYF. DNA for the CDR3: TGTGCCAGCAGTTTATGGCACTTGACCAAAAACATTCAGTACTTC.

The chain joins TRBV27 to TRBJ2-3, with 9 nucleotides matching TRBD2. Germline CDR1 is MNHEY and CDR2 is SMNVEV (reference sequence). The CDR3 consists of 20 residues. Unmatched junction bases numbered 19, after V lost 0 bases and J lost 6 bases. The CDR3 reads CASSLSGLARNIPEWDTQYF. DNA for the CDR3: TGTGCCAGCAGTTTATCGGGACTAGCAAGAAACATACCCGAGTGGGATACGCAGTATTTT.

The chain carries TRBV20-1 and TRBJ1-2, with 7 bases lining up with TRBD1. J gave up 7 bases and V 6 bases, and 5 bases lay outside the gene matches. The CDR3 contains 11 residues. Germline assignment: CDR1 DFQATT and CDR2 SNEGSKA (reference sequence). CDR3 DNA sequence: TGCAGTGCCAGACAGGGCCGTGGCTACACCTTC. It yields the protein CSARQGRGYTF.

The chain recombines TRBV9 with TRBJ2-2, with D maybe TRBD2 (6 bases). Trimming removed 2 bases from V and 3 bases from J, with 17 bases in between. The CDR3 has 17 residues. Germline loops: CDR1 SGDLS, CDR2 YYNGEE. The CDR3 coding sequence is TGTGCCAGCAGCGTGTCTGACCCGGGACTGTACACCGGGGAGCTGTTTTTT. Its protein is CASSVSDPGLYTGELFF.

The chain employs TRBV7-9 and TRBJ1-4; 9 nucleotides align to TRBD1. V was pared by 7 bases and J by 4 bases, with 4 bases of the junction left unmatched. The germline CDR1 and CDR2 sequences are SEHNR and FQNEAQ (reference sequence). This CDR3 has 14 amino acids. The CDR3 loop is CASTTTGGNEKLFF. In DNA form, the CDR3 reads TGTGCCAGCACCACGACAGGGGGTAATGAAAAACTGTTTTTT. Complete variable domain (other parts from reference TRBV7-9 and TRBJ1-4): DTGVSQNPRHKITKRGQNVTFRCDPISEHNRLYWYRQTLGQGPEFLTYFQNEAQLEKSRLLSDRFSAERPKGSFSTLEIQRTEQGDSAMYLCASTTTGGNEKLFFGSGTQLSVL.

This clone was found once. The chain is built from TRBV27 and TRBJ2-3, with 9 bases aligning to TRBD1. The CDR3 loop spans 16 amino acids. The germline V gene encodes CDR1 MNHEY and CDR2 SMNVEV (reference sequence). With V trimmed by 5 bases and J by 5 bases, 11 bases remained unmatched. The chain's CDR3 is CASSRKPGQGKDTQYF. The CDR3 nucleotides read TGTGCCAGCAGTAGAAAACCGGGACAGGGTAAAGATACGCAGTATTTT.

The chain joins TRBV6-1 to TRBJ1-5; D might be TRBD1 (6 bases). Germline V gene sequence: CDR1 MNHNS, CDR2 SASEGT. Trimming stripped 7 bases from V and 2 bases from J, with 12 bases between. This CDR3 has 14 amino acids. The CDR3 region is CASTYKGGNQPQHF. The CDR3 bases are TGTGCCAGCACCTACAAGGGGGGCAATCAGCCCCAGCATTTT.

This chain joins TRBV5-6 and TRBJ2-1, with D possibly being TRBD2 (6 bases). V lost 0 bases and J 4 bases, leaving 11 bases between the germline ends. This CDR3 spans 15 amino acids. Germline-derived CDR1 and CDR2 are SGHDT and YYEEEE. The chain's CDR3 is CASSLALREYNEQFF. Here the CDR3 DNA reads TGTGCCAGCAGCTTGGCGTTGCGGGAATACAATGAGCAGTTCTTC.